This T cell receptor (beta chain) stems from a study of yellow fever vaccine responses in identical twins. A single record per CDR3 protein comes from TCRdb applying MiXCR to the RT-PCR reads. The profile shows around 4,200 distinct CDR3 sequences, under 85% of them singletons. CDR1 is SGHAT and CDR2 is FQDESV in the germline V gene (reference sequence). The CDR3 runs 14 residues. V shed 6 bases and J shed 8 bases, with 17 bases lying between them. The sample in question was T cells from blood (PBMCs), unsorted or a sorted subset (not recorded which), obtained before or after yellow fever vaccination (not recorded which). The receptor was derived from a woman aged 18-29 years who received the yellow fever vaccine. The V gene is TRBV11-1, the J gene TRBJ2-1; D unclear. CDR3 residues: CASRATQPGDEQFF. CDR3 nucleotides: TGTGCCAGCAGAGCTACCCAACCGGGCGATGAGCAGTTCTTC.